Presented here are 14 T cell receptor beta chains from one specimen sequenced in a study of molecular identifiers for immune sequencing clone quantification listed by TCRdb under 2018. The library was generated by PCR. Sequencing used an Illumina HiSeq 4000. The raw public data were reprocessed by TCRdb itself: fastp quality trimming at Q25, MiXCR clonotype calling, in-frame beta chains only. Each record represents a unique CDR3 protein, reported with the most common genes and DNA among its rows. Across this sample there are more than 35,000 distinct CDR3 sequences, with 15% to 20% seen only once. Clones ranked in the top ten supply roughly 0.99% of the sample. Sequencing input: naive CD8+ T cells from blood, with Jurkat cell RNA spiked in. The cell subset or site label, as the study defines it: FACS-sorted CD8+CD4-CCR7+CD45RA+ naive T cells. The receptors were gathered from a human donor in good health. Some libraries in this study had Jurkat cell RNA spiked in.

This clonotype has ten or more counts. This chain links TRBV28 with TRBJ2-1; weak D call: TRBD2 (5 bases). Per the germline V gene, CDR1 is MDHEN and CDR2 is SYDVKM. This CDR3 comprises 11 residues. The germline V and J ends were trimmed by 6 bases and 8 bases, with 8 bases remaining between them. The CDR3 DNA reads as TGTGCCAGCAGCTTGAGGGATGAGCAGTTCTTC. Its translation: CASSLRDEQFF.

About this clonotype: A single base separates this from a much larger clone, so it may be a read error. The gene calls are TRBV25-1 and TRBJ2-7; TRBD1 agrees at 9 bases. CDR3 length: 15 amino acids. The J segment lost 1 base and the V segment lost 4 bases, leaving 5 bases of the junction unmatched. The germline V gene encodes CDR1 MGHDK and CDR2 SYGVNS. CDR3 amino acids: CASSAGTGPSYEQYF. The CDR3 DNA reads as TGTGCCAGCAGTGCAGGGACAGGGCCTTCCTACGAGCAGTACTTC.

This clonotype was counted only a few times. The V gene is TRBV7-9, the J gene TRBJ2-4; 9 bases are shared with TRBD1. The CDR3 covers 17 residues. Germline V gene lookup returns CDR1 SEHNR and CDR2 FQNEAQ (reference sequence). V lost 4 bases and J lost 1; bases outside the gene matches: 8. The CDR3 spells CASSSLGGQGAKNIQYF. The CDR3 coding sequence is TGTGCCAGCAGCTCACTTGGGGGACAGGGCGCCAAAAACATTCAGTACTTC. Based on the CDR3 plus reference TRBV7-9 and TRBJ2-4, the full variable domain is DTGVSQNPRHKITKRGQNVTFRCDPISEHNRLYWYRQTLGQGPEFLTYFQNEAQLEKSRLLSDRFSAERPKGSFSTLEIQRTEQGDSAMYLCASSSLGGQGAKNIQYFGAGTRLSVL.

This clonotype has just one count. This clone may be a read error of a much larger clone one base away. The chain combines TRBV4-3 with TRBJ1-1; D gene unclear. This CDR3 has 15 residues. The V end lost 1 base, the J end lost 3 bases, and 12 bases lay between the germline ends. Germline values: CDR1 LGHNA, CDR2 YSLEER. The CDR3 sequence is CASSQARTVDTEAFF. CDR3 in DNA: TGCGCCAGCAGCCAAGCTCGAACGGTGGACACTGAAGCTTTCTTT.

In its sample, this clonotype was seen many times. The chain employs TRBV7-9 and TRBJ2-3; 11 bases line up with TRBD2. Trimming at V came to 4 bases and at J to 4 bases, leaving 10 bases not matched to a gene. CDR1 SEHNR and CDR2 FQNEAQ come from the germline V gene (reference sequence). The CDR3 sequence is 17 residues long. CDR3 bases: TGTGCCAGCAGCTCCTGGGGTAGCGGGGGGGCCCCAGATACGCAGTATTTT. Protein sequence: CASSSWGSGGAPDTQYF.

Concerning this clonotype itself: A much larger clone differs from this one at a single base, so this may be a read error. V is TRBV9 and J is TRBJ2-1, with 9 bases identical to TRBD2. The germline CDR1 and CDR2 sequences are SGDLS and YYNGEE. The CDR3 runs to 14 residues. V shed 3 bases and J 9 bases; nucleotides not matched to a gene: 7. The CDR3 DNA reads as TGTGCCAGCAGCGGTTGCGGGGGGGCCGGTGAGCAGTTCTTC. It codes for CASSGCGGAGEQFF. The full variable domain, in which reference TRBV9 and TRBJ2-1 provide the parts outside the CDR3, is DSGVTQTPKHLITATGQRVTLRCSPRSGDLSVYWYQQSLDQGLQFLIQYYNGEERAKGNILERFSAQQFPDLHSELNLSSLELGDSALYFCASSGCGGAGEQFFGPGTRLTVL.

A word on this clonotype: With a much larger clone just one base away, this may be a read error. The V and J genes are TRBV12-3 or TRBV12-4 and TRBJ2-1; TRBD2 aligns across 11 bases. CDR3 length: 15 amino acids. The DNA for the CDR3 is TGTGCCAGCAGTATCGTAGCGGGGGGGCTTGGTGAGCAGTCCTTC. Translated: CASSIVAGGLGEQSF.

This clonotype was seen repeatedly, ten times or more. The J gene is TRBJ2-1, the V gene TRBV12-3 or TRBV12-4; TRBD2 agrees at 11 bases. The CDR3 contains 15 residues. V gave up 7 bases and J gave up 15 bases; unmatched junction bases: 17. CDR3 nucleotides: TGTGCCAGCACCTTTTCCGGGACTAGCGGCGGCGGGCCGTTCTTC. Protein product: CASTFSGTSGGGPFF.

This clonotype was detected a few times. CDR3 loop: CASSPTLRDEQFF. The CDR3 nucleotides read TGTGCCAGCAGCCCGACCCTAAGGGATGAGCAGTTCTTC. V is TRBV7-8 and J is TRBJ2-1; D is unresolved. This CDR3 region has 13 residues. V was clipped by 5 bases and J by 8 bases, with 13 bases between them. CDR1 is SGHVS and CDR2 is FQNEAQ in the germline V gene.

This clonotype rates as medium-sized. The CDR3 DNA reads as TGTGCCAGCAGCTCGCTAGCGGGAAGCACAGATACGCAGTATTTT. This codes for CASSSLAGSTDTQYF. The chain is built from TRBV7-6 and TRBJ2-3, with 9 bases identical to TRBD2. Unmatched junction bases numbered 2, after V lost 4 bases and J lost 0 bases. CDR3 length equals 15 residues. Germline CDR1 and CDR2: SGHVS and FNYEAQ.

There are many counts of this clonotype. This chain links TRBV10-2 with TRBJ1-6; no firm D call. Germline V gene data show CDR1 as WSHSY and CDR2 as SAAADI. Trimming removed 7 bases from V and 7 bases from J, with 5 bases in between. The CDR3 consists of 11 residues. CDR3 protein: CASKGNSPLHF. For the CDR3, the DNA is TGCGCCAGCAAGGGAAATTCACCCCTCCACTTT.

This clonotype turned up a few times. A much more abundant neighbour one base away suggests this may be a read error. V gene TRBV19 combines with J gene TRBJ2-1, with TRBD2 identical over 7 bases. The CDR3 loop spans 15 amino acids. V was pared by 5 bases and J by 2 bases, with 6 bases of the junction left unmatched. Germline loops: CDR1 LNHDA, CDR2 SQIVND (reference sequence). The chain's CDR3 is CASSPVGGTYNEQFF. The CDR3 DNA is TGTGCCAGTAGTCCAGTGGGAGGGACCTACAATGAGCAGTTCTTC.

In its sample, this clonotype was seen a few times. This chain links TRBV7-9 with TRBJ2-2, with D hard to call. CDR3 size: 13 residues. The germline V gene has CDR1 SEHNR and CDR2 FQNEAQ (reference sequence). The ends were cut back, 8 bases at V and 4 bases at J, with 11 bases in the middle. CDR3 sequence: CASGNARTGELFF. In nucleotides, the CDR3 is TGTGCCAGCGGCAATGCCCGCACCGGGGAGCTGTTTTTT.

This clonotype was observed at least ten times. The chain links TRBV3-1 to TRBJ2-4, with 7 bases matching TRBD1. The CDR3 loop spans 17 amino acids. Germline V gene lookup returns CDR1 LGHDT and CDR2 YNNKEL (reference sequence). With 0 bases clipped from V and 0 bases from J, the junction kept 5 bases outside the gene matches. The CDR3 reads CASSQDDRALAKNIQYF. In DNA, the CDR3 is TGTGCCAGCAGCCAAGATGACAGGGCCCTAGCCAAAAACATTCAGTACTTC.